Below are 31 T cell receptor beta chains sequenced from a single sample in a study of cytomegalovirus exposure and HLA in healthy donors (dated by TCRdb to the late 2010s). The protocol used for the library was the immunoSEQ multiplex PCR assay. For the multiplex PCR, a mixture combining 60 forward primers for TCR Vbeta segments and 13 reverse primers for TCR Jbeta segments was used. Imported from immuneACCESS, the table was reduced by TCRdb to in-frame sequences with V and J called. These copies leave out some clones; in studies compared against another copy, an unresolved V gene accounts for under half, and the cause of the remainder is not known. This sample lists roughly 150,000 clones; approximately 79% were detected once. The ten largest clonotypes hold about 2% of the sample. Sequenced sample: PBMCs. These receptors were collected from a male donor in good health and CMV-seronegative.

J is TRBJ2-3 and V is TRBV11-3; D perhaps matches TRBD2 (6 bases). V was clipped by 2 bases and J by 2 bases, with 14 bases between them. CDR3 length: 16 amino acids. Per the germline V gene, CDR1 is SGHNT and CDR2 is YENEEA. CDR3 nucleotide sequence: TGTGCCAGCAGCTTACGGGCGGGGCGGTCCACAGATACGCAGTATTTT. It is translated as CASSLRAGRSTDTQYF.

This clone was counted between two and nine times. The rearrangement links TRBV27 to TRBJ1-2; D possibly corresponds to TRBD1 (6 bases). CDR3 size: 15 residues. Trimming stripped 5 bases from V and 4 bases from J, with 17 bases between. Germline V gives CDR1 MNHEY, CDR2 SMNVEV (reference sequence). This CDR3 is CASSVGQFPLYGYTF. CDR3 coding DNA: TGTGCCAGCAGTGTAGGACAGTTCCCCCTCTATGGCTACACCTTC.

The chain recombines TRBV10-3 with TRBJ2-7, with 8 bases that match TRBD1. The CDR3 contains 16 residues. Germline V lookup: CDR1 ENHRY, CDR2 SYGVKD. J was trimmed by 9 bases and V by 4 bases; bases with no gene match: 17. CDR3 sequence reads: CAISALDRGNHGAQYF. The DNA for the CDR3 is TGTGCCATCAGTGCCCTCGACAGGGGTAACCATGGAGCGCAGTACTTC.

In regard to this clone: The junction differs from germline at one of its ends, possibly a read error. The V call is TRBV5-6, the J call TRBJ2-7, with 7 positions matching TRBD1. CDR1 and CDR2 (germline): SGHDT, YYEEEE. CDR3 length: 11 residues. The CDR3 sequence is CASSLWGTEDF. The CDR3 DNA reads TGTGCCAGCAGCCTCTGGGGGACAGAAGACTTC. Full variable domain (rest looked up from reference TRBV5-6 and TRBJ2-7): DAGVTQSPTHLIKTRGQQVTLRCSPKSGHDTVSWYQQALGQGPQFIFQYYEEEERQRGNFPDRFSGHQFPNYSSELNVNALLLGDSALYLCASSLWGTEDFGPGTRLTVT.

The V gene is TRBV2, the J gene TRBJ1-5, with D unclear. Trimming took off 2 bases at V and 4 bases at J, with 15 bases between the two ends. CDR1 is SNHLY and CDR2 is FYNNEI in the germline V gene. The CDR3 is made up of 16 amino acids. As DNA, the CDR3 is TGTGCCAGCAGTGAAACTAGGGAGGTGTTAAATCAGCCCCAGCATTTT. It specifies CASSETREVLNQPQHF.

The CDR3 reads CASSRNRVRGYTF. The CDR3 DNA reads as TGTGCCAGCAGCCGCAACAGGGTTCGTGGCTACACCTTC. This chain uses TRBV6-6 with TRBJ1-2; perhaps TRBD1 as D (6 bases). The CDR3 covers 13 residues. V shed 6 bases and J shed 7 bases, with 15 bases lying between them. Germline V gene sequence: CDR1 MNHNY, CDR2 SVGAGI (reference sequence).

This rearrangement joins TRBV5-1 to TRBJ1-1, with 9 bases identical to TRBD1. The CDR3 has 14 residues. The V segment lost 4 bases and the J segment 5 bases; nucleotides outside the gene matches: 6. Germline lookup yields CDR1 SGHRS and CDR2 YFSETQ. Here the CDR3 reads CASSTGTGRTEAFF. CDR3 DNA: TGCGCCAGCAGCACTGGGACAGGGAGGACTGAAGCTTTCTTT.

DNA of the CDR3: TGTGCCAGCAGCCGGACAGGGGGCCAGCAGCCCCAGCATTTT. It specifies CASSRTGGQQPQHF. The chain couples TRBV7-2 to TRBJ1-5; TRBD1 agrees at 11 bases. J was trimmed by 7 bases and V by 5 bases; bases with no gene match: 4. CDR3 length: 14 amino acids. Germline V gives CDR1 SGHTA, CDR2 FQGNSA.

The chain recombines TRBV7-2 with TRBJ1-2, with TRBD1 as a possible D gene (6 bases). The V gene lost 4 bases and the J gene lost 0 bases, with 9 bases spanning the gap. Looked up from germline, CDR1 is SGHTA and CDR2 is FQGNSA. This CDR3 region has 14 residues. This chain's CDR3 is CASSSDRANYGYTF. The DNA of the CDR3 is TGTGCCAGCAGCTCGGACAGAGCTAACTATGGCTACACCTTC.

This clone was seen once. The J gene is TRBJ2-3, the V gene TRBV5-1; 8 bases map to TRBD1. Germline loops: CDR1 SGHRS, CDR2 YFSETQ. V lost 4 bases to trimming and J lost 2 bases; unmatched junction nucleotides: 9. The CDR3 has 16 residues. DNA for the CDR3: TGCGCCAGCAGCGCCCCACAGGGGGAGCCCACAGATACGCAGTATTTT. This sequence encodes CASSAPQGEPTDTQYF.

This clone was counted a few times. The V call is TRBV9, the J call TRBJ2-2; 9 bases are shared with TRBD1. The CDR3 runs to 16 residues. The V gene's germline CDR1 is SGDLS and CDR2 YYNGEE. Trimming cost V 2 bases and J 5 bases; bases outside gene matches: 7. CDR3 loop: CASSVLGQGGTGELFF. DNA of the CDR3: TGTGCCAGCAGCGTCTTGGGACAGGGAGGGACCGGGGAGCTGTTTTTT.

CDR3 bases: TGTGCCAGCAGCTCCGAGGGACACAGAGCTAACTATGGCTACACCTTC. Translating gives CASSSEGHRANYGYTF. V usage is TRBV5-4 and J usage is TRBJ1-2; weak D call: TRBD1 (6 bases). The CDR3 has 16 amino acids. V was cut by 3 bases and J by 0 bases, with 15 bases left in between. The germline V gene has CDR1 SGHNT and CDR2 YYREEE (reference sequence).

This chain's CDR3 is CASRLQGPSSGANVLTF. The CDR3 DNA follows: TGTGCCAGTAGGCTACAGGGGCCCTCCTCTGGGGCCAACGTCCTGACTTTC. This chain connects TRBV19 to TRBJ2-6; TRBD1 matches 7 bases. The CDR3 length is 17 residues. Germline lookup yields CDR1 LNHDA and CDR2 SQIVND (reference sequence). Trimming at V came to 6 bases and at J to 0 bases, leaving 8 bases not matched to a gene.

The chain links TRBV4-1 to TRBJ2-7, with 9 positions matching TRBD1. The V gene's germline CDR1 is MGHRA and CDR2 YSYEKL. This CDR3 region has 15 residues. V lost 1 base and J lost 4; bases outside the gene matches: 5. In DNA, the CDR3 is TGCGCCAGCAGCCAAGCCACAGGGGGCAGGTACGAGCAGTACTTC. Translation gives CASSQATGGRYEQYF.

This clone has more than one count but fewer than ten. The chain carries TRBV19 and TRBJ1-1, with 8 nucleotides matching TRBD1. The CDR3 consists of 12 residues. The V segment lost 6 bases and the J segment 5 bases; nucleotides outside the gene matches: 2. The germline CDR1 and CDR2 sequences are LNHDA and SQIVND (reference sequence). Here the CDR3 reads CASRDRVTEAFF. CDR3 in DNA: TGTGCCAGTAGGGACAGGGTGACTGAAGCTTTCTTT.

This clone was seen a single time. CDR3 nucleotide sequence: TGTGCCAGCAGTTCCGACAGGAGCTCTGGAAACACCATATATTTT. Its protein product is CASSSDRSSGNTIYF. The J gene is TRBJ1-3, the V gene TRBV6-6; D possibly corresponds to TRBD1 (6 bases). CDR1 and CDR2 (germline): MNHNY, SVGAGI (reference sequence). The CDR3 covers 15 residues. Trimming took 4 bases from V and 0 from J, leaving 10 bases between them.

V is TRBV11-2 and J is TRBJ2-7; TRBD2 is a possible D gene (7 bases). The V gene's germline CDR1 is SGHAT and CDR2 FQNNGV. V lost 2 bases and J 2 bases, leaving 16 bases between the germline ends. This CDR3 region has 16 residues. The CDR3 sequence is CASSLSRGTRTYEQYF. The CDR3 DNA is TGTGCCAGCAGCTTATCGCGGGGGACAAGGACCTACGAGCAGTACTTC.

The V and J genes are TRBV7-2 and TRBJ1-2, with TRBD1 matching 8 bases. Germline-derived CDR1 and CDR2 are SGHTA and FQGNSA. The V gene end was trimmed by 5 bases and the J gene end by 2 bases; junction bases not matched to a gene: 7. The CDR3 extends over 15 amino acids. CDR3 residues: CASSLRTGWNYGYTF. In DNA form, the CDR3 reads TGTGCCAGCAGCCTACGGACAGGGTGGAACTATGGCTACACCTTC.

The chain couples TRBV5-1 to TRBJ1-3; D might be TRBD1 (5 bases). CDR1 SGHRS and CDR2 YFSETQ come from the germline V gene. Trimming removed 0 bases from V and 1 base from J, with 5 bases in between. The CDR3 length is 14 residues. The CDR3 DNA reads TGCGCCAGCAGCTTGGAGGGGTCTGGAAACACCATATATTTT. Translation gives CASSLEGSGNTIYF.

V gene TRBV6-1 combines with J gene TRBJ2-2; 10 positions agree with TRBD1. The CDR3 length is 16 residues. V was clipped by 2 bases and J by 6 bases; unmatched bases: 6. Germline values: CDR1 MNHNS, CDR2 SASEGT. This chain's CDR3 is CASSEPGQGTAGELFF. The CDR3 coding sequence is TGTGCCAGCAGTGAACCGGGACAGGGGACCGCCGGGGAGCTGTTTTTT.

V usage is TRBV27 and J usage is TRBJ1-2, with D perhaps matching TRBD1 (6 bases). The CDR3 is made up of 13 amino acids. CDR1 and CDR2 (germline): MNHEY, SMNVEV (reference sequence). V was clipped by 5 bases and J by 0 bases, with 7 bases between them. Here the CDR3 DNA reads TGTGCCAGCAGTACAGGGACTAACTATGGCTACACCTTC. The encoded protein is CASSTGTNYGYTF.

This clone was observed a few times. The chain joins TRBV19 to TRBJ1-5, with 7 bases that match TRBD1. Germline V gives CDR1 LNHDA, CDR2 SQIVND (reference sequence). This CDR3 contains 14 residues. The V segment lost 8 bases and the J segment 5 bases; nucleotides outside the gene matches: 9. CDR3 in amino acids: CASRRQGSYQPQHF. CDR3 DNA: TGTGCCAGTCGACGACAGGGCTCCTATCAGCCCCAGCATTTT.

The rearrangement links TRBV6-5 to TRBJ2-5, with 8 bases aligning to TRBD1. The V segment lost 0 bases and the J segment 4 bases; nucleotides outside the gene matches: 7. Germline V CDR1 and CDR2: MNHEY, SVGAGI. The CDR3 has 16 amino acids. The CDR3 DNA follows: TGTGCCAGCAGTTACTCGCTTACAGGGGGTCTAGAGACCCAGTACTTC. Protein sequence: CASSYSLTGGLETQYF.

The chain joins TRBV5-1 to TRBJ2-1; D is perhaps TRBD2 (8 bases). This CDR3 contains 15 residues. The germline V gene encodes CDR1 SGHRS and CDR2 YFSETQ. V shed 0 bases and J shed 7 bases, with 14 bases lying between them. The CDR3 protein is CASSLAGGGWNEQFF. CDR3 nucleotide sequence: TGCGCCAGCAGCTTGGCGGGAGGGGGCTGGAATGAGCAGTTCTTC.

V usage is TRBV19 and J usage is TRBJ2-1; 8 nucleotides match TRBD2. Germline V gene sequence: CDR1 LNHDA, CDR2 SQIVND (reference sequence). The CDR3 totals 14 residues. Unmatched junction bases numbered 8, after V lost 5 bases and J lost 8 bases. The CDR3 reads CASSSLAVEDEQFF. The CDR3 nucleotides are TGTGCCAGTAGTTCACTAGCGGTGGAGGATGAGCAGTTCTTC.

This clone was detected only once. The chain carries TRBV27 and TRBJ1-5; TRBD1 matches 7 bases. Germline values: CDR1 MNHEY, CDR2 SMNVEV (reference sequence). The CDR3 consists of 16 residues. V lost 6 bases and J lost 4; bases outside the gene matches: 12. CDR3 nucleotide sequence: TGTGCCAGCAGACCTGCTCGACAGGGCGGGAATCAGCCCCAGCATTTT. Translated, it gives CASRPARQGGNQPQHF.

The chain combines TRBV7-2 with TRBJ2-7, with unresolved D. The CDR3 contains 13 residues. Germline lookup yields CDR1 SGHTA and CDR2 FQGNSA. Trimming took 1 base from V and 5 from J, leaving 9 bases between them. The DNA of the CDR3 is TGTGCCAGCAGCTTAGAACTGAGAAACGAGCAGTACTTC. Its translation is CASSLELRNEQYF.

This chain joins TRBV7-8 and TRBJ1-1; 11 bases are a match to TRBD1. The J segment lost 4 bases and the V segment lost 5 bases, leaving 12 bases of the junction unmatched. CDR3 length: 17 amino acids. Per germline, CDR1 SGHVS and CDR2 FQNEAQ. CDR3: CASSPAAGTGGSTEAFF. The CDR3 DNA sequence: TGTGCCAGCAGCCCCGCTGCGGGGACAGGGGGGAGCACTGAAGCTTTCTTT.

The chain links TRBV27 to TRBJ1-5; D possibly corresponds to TRBD1 (5 bases). Germline CDR1 and CDR2: MNHEY and SMNVEV (reference sequence). CDR3 length: 17 amino acids. The ends were cut back, 1 base at V and 4 bases at J, with 17 bases in the middle. CDR3 sequence: CASSLFYSGEGNQPQHF. CDR3 coding DNA: TGTGCCAGCAGTTTATTCTACTCGGGGGAAGGAAATCAGCCCCAGCATTTT.

The rearrangement uses TRBV29-1 and TRBJ2-3; no firm D call. Trimming removed 6 bases at V and 4 bases at J, with 5 bases between. Per germline, CDR1 SQVTM and CDR2 ANQGSEA. The CDR3 spans 10 residues. The CDR3 sequence is CSVRADTQYF. The CDR3 DNA reads as TGCAGCGTCCGGGCAGATACGCAGTATTTT.

The sample holds a few counts of this clone. V usage is TRBV7-9 and J usage is TRBJ1-1; no reliable D call. In germline, CDR1 is SEHNR, CDR2 FQNEAQ (reference sequence). This CDR3 is built from 12 residues. V shed 6 bases and J shed 11 bases, with 16 bases lying between them. CDR3 loop: CASSLTRSTAFF. CDR3 nucleotide sequence: TGTGCCAGCAGTCTCACAAGGAGTACTGCTTTCTTT.